The sequence of this TCR beta chain was determined in a study of blood T cell repertoires in COVID-19. Study context: T cells, B-cell-depleted T cells, or PBMCs supplied cDNA or gDNA.

Study processing details: Quantification of nucleated cells was approximated via reference gene primer amplification. Profiled with immunoSEQ multiplex PCR; TCRdb holds only in-frame clones, not every one. The D gene and trimming were derived from the DNA, and the V and J assignments and clone size from that table. Among about 230,000 clones listed, 89% were seen once. Residents of 24 US areas, aged about 18 to 89 years, made up the participants. Cohort allocation depended upon clinical history that participants reported. Germline-derived CDR1 and CDR2 are SGHDT and YYEEEE. The CDR3 runs to 13 residues. The V and J ends lost 3 bases and 6 bases respectively, with 12 bases between them.

The sample was PBMCs or T cells enriched from blood (not recorded which). The source of this sequence is a young woman with acute COVID-19. The chain joins TRBV5-6 to TRBJ1-2; the D gene is possibly TRBD1 (6 bases). CDR3 nucleotides: TGTGCCAGCAGCTCAGCACAGGGTCATGGCTACACCTTC. Amino acid sequence: CASSSAQGHGYTF.